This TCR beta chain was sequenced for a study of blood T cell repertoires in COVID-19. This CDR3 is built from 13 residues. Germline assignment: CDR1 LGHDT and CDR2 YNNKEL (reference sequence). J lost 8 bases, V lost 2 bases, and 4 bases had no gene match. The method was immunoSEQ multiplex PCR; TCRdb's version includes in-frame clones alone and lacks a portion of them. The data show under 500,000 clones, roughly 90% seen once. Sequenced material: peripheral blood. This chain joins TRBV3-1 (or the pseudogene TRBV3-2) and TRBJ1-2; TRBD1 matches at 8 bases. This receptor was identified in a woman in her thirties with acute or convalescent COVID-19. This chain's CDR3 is CASSQQGARGYTF. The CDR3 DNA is TGTGCCAGCAGCCAACAGGGGGCGCGAGGCTACACCTTC.